These 24 T cell receptor beta chains share one sample of origin, sequenced in a study of T cells after yellow fever vaccination. TCRdb reanalysed the 5' RACE reads using MiXCR and keeps one entry per CDR3 protein. The sample shows over 35,000 distinct CDR3 sequences, just under 6.5% of them seen only once. Sample: PBMCs, either bulk or a sorted T-cell subset (CD4+, CD8+, memory, or dextramer-sorted; not recorded which), taken 45 days after the yellow fever booster vaccination. The receptor set was obtained from a young man who received the YFV17D yellow fever vaccine.

The sample holds many counts of this clonotype. The chain employs TRBV7-9 and TRBJ2-4; the D is unclear. CDR1 and CDR2 from the germline V gene are SEHNR and FQNEAQ (reference sequence). V was pared by 3 bases and J by 0 bases, with 6 bases between. The CDR3 runs 14 residues. In DNA form, the CDR3 reads TGTGCCAGCAGCTTCTCTTTAGCCAAAAACATTCAGTACTTC. Residues: CASSFSLAKNIQYF.

This clonotype was seen ten or more times. The rearrangement joins TRBV12-3 or TRBV12-4 to TRBJ2-3; no firm D call. The V end was cut by 6 bases, the J end by 3 bases, with 16 bases between. The CDR3 length is 15 residues. The CDR3 here is CASSPGRSWTDTQYF. CDR3 nucleotides: TGTGCCAGCAGCCCCGGAAGGAGTTGGACAGATACGCAGTATTTT.

V gene TRBV9 combines with J gene TRBJ2-7; TRBD2 aligns across 8 bases. Germline V CDR1 and CDR2: SGDLS, YYNGEE. The ends lost 3 bases at V and 6 bases at J; junction bases unmatched: 11. CDR3 size: 15 residues. The CDR3 DNA is TGTGCCAGCAGCGCCGGAAAAAGCGGGAGATCCGAGCAGTACTTC. Its translation: CASSAGKSGRSEQYF.

This rearrangement joins TRBV21-1 to TRBJ2-7. TRBV21-1 is assigned pseudogene status. This CDR3 contains 13 residues. The CDR3 loop reads CASSKTEFYEQYF. CDR3 in DNA: TGTGCCAGCAGCAAGACGGAATTCTACGAGCAGTACTTC.

This sequence joins TRBV20-1 and TRBJ2-1; a weak D match, TRBD2 (5 bases). The CDR3 length is 14 residues. Germline CDR1 is DFQATT and CDR2 is SNEGSKA (reference sequence). V dropped 0 bases and J dropped 8 bases, with 14 bases sitting between them. The chain's CDR3 is CSARDWAGLDEQFF. DNA for the CDR3: TGCAGTGCTAGAGATTGGGCGGGCCTCGATGAGCAGTTCTTC.

This clonotype has a count of ten or more. The chain uses TRBV7-6 and TRBJ2-5; D gene unclear. This CDR3 has 14 residues. The V end was cut by 2 bases, the J end by 4 bases, with 11 bases between. CDR1 is SGHVS, CDR2 FNYEAQ, per germline. The CDR3: CASSLSPATETQYF. The DNA of the CDR3 is TGTGCCAGCAGCTTATCGCCAGCCACAGAGACCCAGTACTTC.

Ten or more counts support this clonotype. The chain employs TRBV4-2 and TRBJ1-5; D is ambiguous. Germline lookup yields CDR1 LGHNA and CDR2 YNFKEQ. The V end was cut by 0 bases, the J end by 2 bases, with 8 bases between. CDR3 length equals 15 residues. DNA for the CDR3: TGTGCCAGCAGCCAAGATTGGCATGGCAATCAGCCCCAGCATTTT. Translation: CASSQDWHGNQPQHF.

This clonotype was detected many times. The chain has TRBV6-5 and TRBJ2-7; a weak D match, TRBD2 (6 bases). Germline lookup yields CDR1 MNHEY and CDR2 SVGAGI. This CDR3 comprises 12 residues. V was cut by 8 bases and J by 6 bases, with 14 bases left in between. CDR3: CASGGARAEQYF. The CDR3 DNA sequence: TGTGCCAGCGGAGGGGCGCGCGCCGAGCAGTACTTC.

V gene TRBV5-3 combines with J gene TRBJ2-1; D gene uncertain. TRBV5-3 is an ORF, with its function uncertain. The CDR3 contains 12 residues. Trimming shortened V by 5 bases and J by 6 bases, and 9 bases separated the two germline ends. The CDR3 DNA sequence: TGTGCCAGAAGAACAGCCTTCAATGAGCAGTTCTTC. It codes for CARRTAFNEQFF.

With regard to this clonotype: At one of its ends the junction is not consistent with the germline gene, which may arise from a read error. The chain combines TRBV20-1 with TRBJ2-7, with TRBD2 matching 13 bases. The germline V gene encodes CDR1 DFQATT and CDR2 SNEGSKA (reference sequence). The CDR3 runs 15 residues. The CDR3 is CSARGRGLAGKEQYF. The CDR3 coding sequence is TGCAGTGCCAGAGGACGGGGACTAGCGGGGAAAGAGCAGTACTTC.

This sequence joins TRBV15 and TRBJ2-5, with 15 bases that match TRBD2. The CDR3 contains 20 residues. Germline CDR1 and CDR2: LNHNV and YYDKDF (reference sequence). V shed 0 bases and J 6 bases; nucleotides not matched to a gene: 14. The DNA of the CDR3 is TGTGCCACCAGCAGAGATTTGGGACTAGCGGGAGGATCCCCCCCAAAGACCCAGTACTTC. Protein sequence: CATSRDLGLAGGSPPKTQYF.

A few counts support this clonotype. The chain employs TRBV20-1 and TRBJ1-1; unclear D gene. CDR1 DFQATT and CDR2 SNEGSKA come from the germline V gene (reference sequence). V lost 3 bases to trimming and J lost 1 base, with 12 bases between them. This CDR3 is built from 14 residues. In DNA form, the CDR3 reads TGCAGTGCTAGGGACCTTACGGGGAACACTGAAGCTTTCTTT. Protein: CSARDLTGNTEAFF.

The table lists this clonotype with many counts. The chain couples TRBV7-9 to TRBJ2-5, with no clear D. The CDR3 totals 13 residues. Germline V gene sequence: CDR1 SEHNR, CDR2 FQNEAQ (reference sequence). Trimming stripped 0 bases from V and 1 base from J, with 3 bases between. DNA for the CDR3: TGTGCCAGCAGCTTAGCGCTCCAAGAGACCCAGTACTTC. This codes for CASSLALQETQYF.

This clonotype was seen a few times. The J gene is TRBJ2-7, the V gene TRBV7-2, with a tentative D call TRBD2 (6 bases). Germline CDR1 is SGHTA and CDR2 is FQGNSA. The CDR3 totals 13 residues. V was shortened by 6 bases and J by 5 bases, with 14 bases between the two germline ends. As DNA, the CDR3 is TGTGCCAGCAGGAAGGGAGGTACCCACGAGCAGTACTTC. Translating it yields CASRKGGTHEQYF.

This clonotype has ten or more counts. The J gene is TRBJ2-4, the V gene TRBV29-1; TRBD1 matches 9 bases. This CDR3 region has 14 residues. Germline CDR1 reads SQVTM; CDR2 reads ANQGSEA. The trim removed 6 bases at V and 1 base at J, leaving 4 bases unmatched. The CDR3 loop reads CSVKQGAAKNIQYF. CDR3 in DNA: TGCAGCGTAAAACAGGGGGCGGCCAAAAACATTCAGTACTTC.

The rearrangement uses TRBV28 and TRBJ1-2, with D possibly being TRBD1 (6 bases). Germline CDR1 and CDR2: MDHEN and SYDVKM. The length of the CDR3 is 13 residues. Trimming took off 6 bases at V and 4 bases at J, with 12 bases between the two ends. The CDR3 DNA follows: TGTGCCAGCAGAACCGGGACATTCTATGGCTACACCTTC. It codes for CASRTGTFYGYTF.

This clonotype was seen ten or more times. The genes are TRBV6-2 or TRBV6-3 and TRBJ2-7; no clear D gene. Trimming stripped 0 bases from V and 9 bases from J, with 12 bases between. Germline assignment: CDR1 MNHEY and CDR2 SVGEGT. CDR3 length equals 13 residues. CDR3 sequence: CASSYSGGERQYF. CDR3 nucleotides: TGTGCCAGCAGTTACTCGGGCGGCGAACGGCAGTACTTC.

V usage is TRBV20-1 and J usage is TRBJ1-4; 10 nucleotides agree with TRBD1. The CDR3 covers 14 residues. Losses at the gene ends were 6 bases for V and 7 bases for J; bases not matched to a gene: 8. Germline-derived CDR1 and CDR2 are DFQATT and SNEGSKA (reference sequence). CDR3 bases: TGCAGTGCGCTGCCGGGACAGGGGCGTGAAAAACTGTTTTTT. It translates to CSALPGQGREKLFF.

This clonotype showed up many times. The rearrangement joins TRBV29-1 to TRBJ2-3, with TRBD2 as a possible D gene (6 bases). Between the trimmed V and J ends, which lost 1 base and 2 bases, there was a span of 13 bases. Germline-derived CDR1 and CDR2 are SQVTM and ANQGSEA. This CDR3 spans 15 amino acids. The CDR3 region has the DNA TGCAGCGTTGAAGGAGTCCCGGGAGACACAGATACGCAGTATTTT. As protein: CSVEGVPGDTDTQYF.

Many counts were recorded for this clonotype. The rearrangement joins TRBV5-1 to TRBJ2-5, with D perhaps TRBD1 (6 bases). CDR1 and CDR2 from the germline V gene are SGHRS and YFSETQ. Trimming removed 1 base at V and 7 bases at J, with 17 bases between. CDR3 length equals 15 residues. The CDR3 region is CASSLRQDAPGTQYF. DNA for the CDR3: TGCGCCAGCAGCTTGAGACAGGATGCCCCTGGGACCCAGTACTTC.

This clonotype was counted only a few times. The V gene is TRBV7-2, the J gene TRBJ2-7; maybe TRBD1 (6 bases). CDR3 length equals 12 residues. Germline V gene lookup returns CDR1 SGHTA and CDR2 FQGNSA. V lost 4 bases, J lost 4 bases, and 8 bases lay in between. The CDR3 DNA reads as TGTGCCAGCAGCTCGACAGGTTACGAGCAGTACTTC. This translates into CASSSTGYEQYF.

The CDR3, as DNA: TGTGCCAGCAGTCCTAGCGTTCAAGAGACCCAGTACTTC. This sequence encodes CASSPSVQETQYF. This sequence joins TRBV27 and TRBJ2-5; tentatively, D is TRBD2 (6 bases). Germline lookup yields CDR1 MNHEY and CDR2 SMNVEV (reference sequence). Trimming took off 5 bases at V and 2 bases at J, with 9 bases between the two ends. CDR3 size: 13 residues.

On this clonotype itself: One junction end does not reproduce the germline sequence, and a read error may be involved. The chain's CDR3 is CASSYTSSQGTQYF. CDR3 nucleotides: TGTGCCAGCAGCTACACTAGTAGCCAAGGGACCCAGTACTTC. The chain combines TRBV7-3 with TRBJ2-5; maybe TRBD2 (5 bases). Germline values: CDR1 SGHTA, CDR2 FQGTGA. The CDR3 runs to 14 residues.

This clonotype was picked up many times. V and J are TRBV29-1 and TRBJ2-7, with a tentative D call TRBD1 (5 bases). Per germline, CDR1 SQVTM and CDR2 ANQGSEA. The CDR3 has 15 amino acids. Trimming shortened V by 0 bases and J by 2 bases, and 14 bases separated the two germline ends. CDR3 nucleotide sequence: TGCAGCGTTGAAGATAGGGGCAGTTCGACCTACGAGCAGTACTTC. It encodes CSVEDRGSSTYEQYF.